Listed here is a single T cell receptor (beta chain). V was trimmed by 6 bases and J by 4 bases, leaving 9 bases between them. In germline, CDR1 is MNHNS, CDR2 SASEGT. This CDR3 is 13 amino acids long. The record originates from a study of OX40 agonist ivuxolimab in advanced cancers. Study-wide context: Intravenous ivuxolimab at 0.01 to 10 mg/kg was given to patients every 2 weeks. Dose-escalation subjects each had hepatocellular carcinoma, melanoma, renal cell or head and neck cancer. Partial responses were achieved by three patients, one with hepatocellular carcinoma and two with cutaneous melanoma.

Method: immunoSEQ multiplex PCR; TCRdb's copy keeps in-frame clones and lacks some. The sample lists approximately 70,000 clones, around nine tenths occurring once. This sequence originates from an adult with an advanced solid tumor such as melanoma, head and neck, liver or kidney cancer. The V gene is TRBV6-1, the J gene TRBJ2-2; D gene uncertain. The material was CD4+ or CD8+ T cells sorted from blood, obtained in a trial of the OX40 agonist ivuxolimab. CDR3 DNA: TGTGCCAGCAGGACTCGCGTCACCGGGGAGCTGTTTTTT. Translated, it gives CASRTRVTGELFF.